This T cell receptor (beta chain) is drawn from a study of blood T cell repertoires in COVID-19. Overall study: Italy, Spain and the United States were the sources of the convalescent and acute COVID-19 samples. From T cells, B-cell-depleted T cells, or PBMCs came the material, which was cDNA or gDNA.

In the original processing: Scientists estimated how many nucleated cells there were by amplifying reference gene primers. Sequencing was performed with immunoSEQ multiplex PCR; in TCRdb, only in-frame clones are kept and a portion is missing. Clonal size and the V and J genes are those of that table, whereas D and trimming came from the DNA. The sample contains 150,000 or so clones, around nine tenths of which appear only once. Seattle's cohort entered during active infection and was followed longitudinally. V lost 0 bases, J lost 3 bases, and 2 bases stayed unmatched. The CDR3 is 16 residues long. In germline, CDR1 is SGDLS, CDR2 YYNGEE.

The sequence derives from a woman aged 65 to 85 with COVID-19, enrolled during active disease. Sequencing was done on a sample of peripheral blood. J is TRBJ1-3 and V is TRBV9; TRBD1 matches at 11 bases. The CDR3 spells CASSVADRGRGNTIYF. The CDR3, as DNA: TGTGCCAGCAGCGTAGCGGACAGGGGGCGTGGAAACACCATATATTTT. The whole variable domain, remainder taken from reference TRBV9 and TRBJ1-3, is DSGVTQTPKHLITATGQRVTLRCSPRSGDLSVYWYQQSLDQGLQFLIQYYNGEERAKGNILERFSAQQFPDLHSELNLSSLELGDSALYFCASSVADRGRGNTIYFGEGSWLTVV.